This TCR beta chain was found in a study of vaccination and CD4 T cells after COVID-19. Documented treatment: roughly ten-day PBMC culture with coronavirus spike peptide pools or control peptides (ViraFEST assay). TCR sequencing followed the expansion of antigen-specific T cells with peptide pools in ViraFEST. Cultured CD4+ T cell DNA underwent sequencing with the Oncomine TCR Beta short-read assay. TCRdb reprocessed the PCR reads via MiXCR and lists one record per CDR3 protein. Among around 15,000 distinct CDR3 sequences, about 50% were seen once, and the ten largest hold 6.5% to 8.5%. A remark on this clonotype: Its cognate antigen is unknown.

Sequencing used CD4+ T cells from blood, cultured in vitro. The sequence derives from a human donor who had recovered from COVID-19.

The DNA for the CDR3 is TGCAGTGCTAGATTAGCGCGAAGAGCCCAAGAGACCCAGTACTTC. It codes for CSARLARRAQETQYF. V gene TRBV20-1 combines with J gene TRBJ2-5, with a weak D call TRBD2 (5 bases). Germline values: CDR1 DFQATT, CDR2 SNEGSKA (reference sequence). The V end was cut by 2 bases, the J end by 1 base, with 14 bases between. This CDR3 has 15 residues.